This T cell receptor (beta chain) originates from a study of cytomegalovirus exposure and HLA in healthy donors. Study-wide context: Among several hundred genotyped donors, around 81% fell in the Caucasian-associated ancestry cluster.

Germline loops: CDR1 SNHLY, CDR2 FYNNEI. Trimming removed 6 bases from V and 7 bases from J; junction bases left unmatched: 8. This CDR3 spans 15 amino acids. Study conclusions and caveats: Cytomegalovirus-associated status was assigned to more than 150 TCR beta chains. Fewer N-insertions than the roughly 630-donor mean were reportedly shown by an Asian-associated ancestry cluster in a later analysis.

PCR involved 60 Vbeta and 13 Jbeta primers. As processed by the authors: A later analysis counted about 80 million unique TCR beta chains, some 12 million shared. The table came from immunoSEQ multiplex PCR; TCRdb's copy has only in-frame clones and leaves some out. V, J and clone size derive from that table, while D and trimming were established from the DNA sequence. There are about 140,000 clones in the sample; roughly three fifths occur only once, and about 1.8% lies in the top ten. As concerns this clone: The antigen is unknown.

J is TRBJ2-1 and V is TRBV2, with 11 bases matching TRBD2. Input material: PBMCs. This clonotype originated in a male donor in good health and CMV-seronegative. This CDR3 is CASSLTSGAINEQFF. CDR3 nucleotides: TGTGCCAGCAGCCTGACTAGCGGGGCGATAAATGAGCAGTTCTTC.